The 28 T cell receptor beta chains below come from one sample, sequenced in a study of T cells in tuberculosis. The time point: new active TB diagnosis, blood taken before or within 7 days of starting treatment. TCRdb keeps only in-frame clones here, not all; method: immunoSEQ multiplex PCR. This sample has approximately 49,000 clones, with around 96% found just once. Material: PBMCs, obtained at tuberculosis diagnosis. These receptors all come from an adult with tuberculosis.

The V and J genes are TRBV27 and TRBJ2-2; 10 nucleotides match TRBD2. Trimming took 6 bases from V and 8 from J; bases not matched to a gene: 3. CDR3 length: 13 amino acids. Per germline, CDR1 MNHEY and CDR2 SMNVEV (reference sequence). The CDR3 spells CASRLLAGGELFF. Here the CDR3 DNA reads TGTGCCAGCAGACTACTAGCGGGAGGGGAGCTGTTTTTT.

The CDR3 loop reads CASSYSSTSVTDTQYF. CDR3 in DNA: TGTGCCAGCAGTTACTCGTCGACTAGCGTCACAGATACGCAGTATTTT. The V and J genes are TRBV6-6 and TRBJ2-3; 8 nucleotides agree with TRBD2. The J segment lost 2 bases and the V segment lost 0 bases, leaving 4 bases of the junction unmatched. Germline CDR1 reads MNHNY; CDR2 reads SVGAGI (reference sequence). The CDR3 extends over 16 amino acids.

The rearrangement joins TRBV5-4 to TRBJ1-2; 7 nucleotides line up with TRBD1. Germline-derived CDR1 and CDR2 are SGHNT and YYREEE (reference sequence). The junction had 7 bases not matched to a gene; V was cut back by 1 base and J by 1 base. This CDR3 comprises 16 residues. The CDR3 is CASSLRGREINYGYTF. CDR3 nucleotide sequence: TGTGCCAGCAGCTTGAGGGGGCGAGAGATTAACTATGGCTACACCTTC.

The genes are TRBV5-1 and TRBJ1-1; D gene ambiguous. V was shortened by 4 bases and J by 1 base, with 8 bases between the two germline ends. The germline CDR1 and CDR2 sequences are SGHRS and YFSETQ. CDR3 size: 13 residues. The CDR3 here is CASSEGANTEAFF. The CDR3 DNA is TGCGCCAGCAGCGAGGGTGCGAACACTGAAGCTTTCTTT.

This chain connects TRBV10-3 to TRBJ1-2; D perhaps matches TRBD1 (5 bases). V was clipped by 0 bases and J by 4 bases, with 15 bases between them. This CDR3 is built from 16 residues. The V gene's germline CDR1 is ENHRY and CDR2 SYGVKD. CDR3 sequence: CAISESAGHTPYGYTF. CDR3 bases: TGTGCCATCAGTGAGTCCGCAGGACATACCCCCTATGGCTACACCTTC.

V usage is TRBV19 and J usage is TRBJ2-3; 13 positions match TRBD2. From germline, CDR1 is LNHDA and CDR2 SQIVND (reference sequence). V was pared by 5 bases and J by 2 bases, with 13 bases of the junction left unmatched. This CDR3 is 19 amino acids long. Here the CDR3 reads CASSRSRGLAGPYTDTQYF. CDR3 DNA sequence: TGTGCCAGTAGTCGGAGTCGGGGACTAGCGGGGCCTTACACAGATACGCAGTATTTT.

The V gene is TRBV23-1, the J gene TRBJ1-2; the match to TRBD1 covers 10 bases. TRBV23-1 is classed as an ORF, of uncertain function. J was trimmed by 6 bases and V by 7 bases; bases with no gene match: 2. The CDR3 contains 12 residues. CDR3 bases: TGCGCCAGCACGGGACAGGGGCATGGCTACACCTTC. This encodes CASTGQGHGYTF.

This chain uses TRBV5-4 with TRBJ1-4; D is undetermined. CDR1 and CDR2 (germline): SGHNT, YYREEE (reference sequence). V lost 4 bases, J lost 8 bases, and 9 bases lay in between. CDR3 length equals 12 residues. The CDR3 DNA sequence: TGTGCCAGCAGCAACCAAGAGGAAAAACTGTTTTTT. The encoded protein is CASSNQEEKLFF. Full variable domain (remainder filled in from reference TRBV5-4 and TRBJ1-4): ETGVTQSPTHLIKTRGQQVTLRCSSQSGHNTVSWYQQALGQGPQFIFQYYREEENGRGNFPPRFSGLQFPNYSSELNVNALELDDSALYLCASSNQEEKLFFGSGTQLSVL.

Written as DNA, the CDR3 is TGTGCCAGCAGCCAAGACCCCCGCCTTTCTACAGGGGAGGCTTTCTTT. This sequence encodes CASSQDPRLSTGEAFF. This sequence joins TRBV4-2 and TRBJ1-1; TRBD1 aligns across 7 bases. The trim removed 0 bases at V and 11 bases at J, leaving 15 bases unmatched. Germline V gene data show CDR1 as LGHNA and CDR2 as YNFKEQ. The CDR3 covers 16 residues.

V and J are TRBV9 and TRBJ2-1, with 9 nucleotides matching TRBD2. Germline lookup yields CDR1 SGDLS and CDR2 YYNGEE. V lost 0 bases and J lost 7; bases outside the gene matches: 8. CDR3 length equals 16 residues. The CDR3 protein is CASSVVGGRGRNEQFF. CDR3 coding DNA: TGTGCCAGCAGCGTAGTTGGCGGGAGGGGTAGGAATGAGCAGTTCTTC.

The chain couples TRBV28 to TRBJ2-6, with D hard to call. Germline values: CDR1 MDHEN, CDR2 SYDVKM. Trimming removed 5 bases from V and 1 base from J, with 12 bases in between. The CDR3 runs 16 residues. The CDR3 is CASSTSRQSGANVLTF. CDR3 nucleotide sequence: TGTGCCAGCAGTACCTCCCGACAATCTGGGGCCAACGTCCTGACTTTC.

The chain has TRBV6-4 and TRBJ2-1; TRBD2 aligns across 7 bases. There are 15 residues in the CDR3. Germline CDR1 is MRHNA and CDR2 is SNTAGT. Trimming at V came to 0 bases and at J to 4 bases, leaving 3 bases not matched to a gene. In DNA, the CDR3 is TGTGCCAGCAGTGACTCGGCGGGGGATTACAATGAGCAGTTCTTC. It is translated as CASSDSAGDYNEQFF.

This clone was seen just once. The rearrangement uses TRBV5-5 and TRBJ2-3; TRBD1 agrees at 8 bases. CDR3 length equals 16 residues. The germline V gene encodes CDR1 SGHKS and CDR2 YYEKEE (reference sequence). Trimming at V came to 3 bases and at J to 2 bases, leaving 8 bases not matched to a gene. Here the CDR3 reads CASSSTGVGVTDTQYF. The DNA of the CDR3 is TGTGCCAGCAGCTCGACAGGGGTGGGGGTCACAGATACGCAGTATTTT.

This sequence joins TRBV5-1 and TRBJ2-7; 8 nucleotides agree with TRBD1. Germline CDR1 SGHRS, CDR2 YFSETQ. V was clipped by 3 bases and J by 2 bases; unmatched bases: 4. This CDR3 has 14 residues. CDR3 protein: CASSWTGKPYEQYF. In DNA form, the CDR3 reads TGCGCCAGCAGCTGGACAGGGAAACCCTACGAGCAGTACTTC. The whole variable domain, remainder taken from reference TRBV5-1 and TRBJ2-7, is KAGVTQTPRYLIKTRGQQVTLSCSPISGHRSVSWYQQTPGQGLQFLFEYFSETQRNKGNFPGRFSGRQFSNSRSEMNVSTLELGDSALYLCASSWTGKPYEQYFGPGTRLTVT.

This sequence joins TRBV6-6 and TRBJ1-1, with 8 positions matching TRBD1. J lost 0 bases, V lost 4 bases, and 4 bases had no gene match. This CDR3 has 15 amino acids. CDR1 and CDR2 from the germline V gene are MNHNY and SVGAGI (reference sequence). CDR3 sequence: CASSSRTGMNTEAFF. CDR3 DNA sequence: TGTGCCAGCAGTTCCCGGACAGGGATGAACACTGAAGCTTTCTTT.

The chain links TRBV5-1 to TRBJ1-1, with TRBD1 matching over 9 bases. The germline gives CDR1 SGHRS, CDR2 YFSETQ. CDR3 length: 13 amino acids. After removal of 7 bases from V and 4 bases from J, the junction contained 5 bases not matched to a gene. Here the CDR3 DNA reads TGCGCCAGCGGCCCGGACAGGGGCACTGAAGCTTTCTTT. Protein product: CASGPDRGTEAFF. Looking up the rest from reference TRBV5-1 and TRBJ1-1 gives the full variable domain: KAGVTQTPRYLIKTRGQQVTLSCSPISGHRSVSWYQQTPGQGLQFLFEYFSETQRNKGNFPGRFSGRQFSNSRSEMNVSTLELGDSALYLCASGPDRGTEAFFGQGTRLTVV.

CDR3 region: CASSQEGGSNQPQHF. The DNA for the CDR3 is TGCGCCAGCAGCCAAGAGGGGGGATCTAATCAGCCCCAGCATTTT. The chain joins TRBV4-1 to TRBJ1-5; D might be TRBD1 (5 bases). Germline V CDR1 and CDR2: MGHRA, YSYEKL. The CDR3 covers 15 residues. V shed 0 bases and J shed 4 bases, with 10 bases lying between them.

The chain joins TRBV21-1 to TRBJ2-7; the table calls TRBD1, which could not be checked here. TRBV21-1 is marked as a pseudogene. The CDR3 is made up of 12 amino acids. The CDR3 protein is CASSRDTYEQYF. CDR3 in DNA: TGTGCCAGCAGCCGGGACACCTACGAGCAGTACTTC.

This rearrangement joins TRBV30 to TRBJ1-2, with unresolved D. The CDR3 runs to 13 residues. From germline, CDR1 is GTSNPN and CDR2 SVGIG (reference sequence). V dropped 2 bases and J dropped 8 bases, with 15 bases sitting between them. CDR3 protein: CAWSTLLGGGYTF. CDR3 nucleotides: TGTGCCTGGAGTACCTTACTAGGTGGCGGCTACACCTTC.

The chain is built from TRBV2 and TRBJ1-1, with D possibly being TRBD1 (6 bases). Germline V gene lookup returns CDR1 SNHLY and CDR2 FYNNEI. Trimming stripped 0 bases from V and 13 bases from J, with 27 bases between. The CDR3 is 17 residues long. The CDR3 loop is CASSEAFPTHRQEKDFF. CDR3 DNA: TGTGCCAGCAGTGAAGCGTTCCCTACTCACCGACAGGAGAAAGATTTCTTT. The whole variable domain, remainder taken from reference TRBV2 and TRBJ1-1, is EPEVTQTPSHQVTQMGQEVILRCVPISNHLYFYWYRQILGQKVEFLVSFYNNEISEKSEIFDDQFSVERPDGSNFTLKIRSTKLEDSAMYFCASSEAFPTHRQEKDFFGQGTRLTVV.

The rearrangement uses TRBV19 and TRBJ1-1; D remains ambiguous. Germline CDR1 LNHDA, CDR2 SQIVND (reference sequence). CDR3 length: 14 residues. The V gene lost 4 bases and the J gene lost 1 base, with 10 bases spanning the gap. CDR3 in DNA: TGTGCCAGTAGTACGGCGACACCGAACACTGAAGCTTTCTTT. This sequence encodes CASSTATPNTEAFF.

This chain links TRBV29-1 with TRBJ1-2; no definite D call. Trimming pared 3 bases from V and 4 bases from J, leaving 12 bases between. The germline CDR1 and CDR2 sequences are SQVTM and ANQGSEA. The CDR3 runs to 13 residues. CDR3 in amino acids: CSVELSGLYGYTF. CDR3 nucleotide sequence: TGCAGCGTTGAGCTTTCGGGTCTCTATGGCTACACCTTC.

The chain has TRBV6-5 and TRBJ2-7, with D possibly being TRBD2 (6 bases). The V end was cut by 6 bases, the J end by 4 bases, with 13 bases between. The CDR3 is made up of 13 amino acids. CDR1 MNHEY and CDR2 SVGAGI come from the germline V gene. CDR3 sequence: CASSPFRGYEQYF. CDR3 in DNA: TGTGCCAGCAGCCCGTTTCGGGGGTACGAGCAGTACTTC.

The chain uses TRBV4-3 and TRBJ2-1; TRBD2 matches at 12 bases. In germline, CDR1 is LGHNA, CDR2 YSLEER. This CDR3 spans 16 amino acids. V was clipped by 4 bases and J by 6 bases; unmatched bases: 7. Here the CDR3 DNA reads TGCGCCAGCAGCCCTTACCCTAGCGGGAGGGGCAATGAGCAGTTCTTC. Protein: CASSPYPSGRGNEQFF.

The chain recombines TRBV7-8 with TRBJ2-1, with 7 nucleotides matching TRBD2. V dropped 8 bases and J dropped 4; count of bases not matched to a gene: 8. Germline CDR1 and CDR2: SGHVS and FQNEAQ. The CDR3 contains 14 residues. CDR3 coding DNA: TGTGCCAGCGCTAGCGGAGAAAGGTACAATGAGCAGTTCTTC. Translating gives CASASGERYNEQFF.

The rearrangement uses TRBV18 and TRBJ2-2; no firm D call. Germline V gives CDR1 KGHSH, CDR2 LQKENI. Trimming left V 0 bases short and J 7 bases short, with 3 bases between. CDR3 length: 12 residues. DNA of the CDR3: TGTGCCAGCTCACCACCCGGCGGGGAGCTGTTTTTT. Translating gives CASSPPGGELFF. Together with reference TRBV18 and TRBJ2-2, the CDR3 gives the full variable domain: NAGVMQNPRHLVRRRGQEARLRCSPMKGHSHVYWYRQLPEEGLKFMVYLQKENIIDESGMPKERFSAEFPKEGPSILRIQQVVRGDSAAYFCASSPPGGELFFGEGSRLTVL.

This chain joins TRBV7-9 and TRBJ1-1; 7 positions agree with TRBD1. The CDR3 has 14 residues. The germline V gene encodes CDR1 SEHNR and CDR2 FQNEAQ (reference sequence). The ends lost 1 base at V and 2 bases at J; junction bases unmatched: 1. The CDR3 region is CASSLGQGNTEAFF. CDR3 sequence (DNA): TGTGCCAGCAGCTTAGGACAGGGAAACACTGAAGCTTTCTTT. Using reference TRBV7-9 and TRBJ1-1 for the parts outside the CDR3, the full variable domain is DTGVSQNPRHKITKRGQNVTFRCDPISEHNRLYWYRQTLGQGPEFLTYFQNEAQLEKSRLLSDRFSAERPKGSFSTLEIQRTEQGDSAMYLCASSLGQGNTEAFFGQGTRLTVV.

J is TRBJ1-2 and V is TRBV7-2; 7 nucleotides match TRBD1. J lost 4 bases, V lost 1 base, and 3 bases had no gene match. The length of the CDR3 is 14 residues. The germline CDR1 and CDR2 sequences are SGHTA and FQGNSA. Here the CDR3 DNA reads TGTGCCAGCAGCTTAGGCAGGGGGGTCTATGGCTACACCTTC. Amino acids: CASSLGRGVYGYTF. Filled out from reference TRBV7-2 and TRBJ1-2, the complete variable domain reads GAGVSQSPSNKVTEKGKDVELRCDPISGHTALYWYRQSLGQGLEFLIYFQGNSAPDKSGLPSDRFSAERTGGSVSTLTIQRTQQEDSAVYLCASSLGRGVYGYTFGSGTRLTVV.